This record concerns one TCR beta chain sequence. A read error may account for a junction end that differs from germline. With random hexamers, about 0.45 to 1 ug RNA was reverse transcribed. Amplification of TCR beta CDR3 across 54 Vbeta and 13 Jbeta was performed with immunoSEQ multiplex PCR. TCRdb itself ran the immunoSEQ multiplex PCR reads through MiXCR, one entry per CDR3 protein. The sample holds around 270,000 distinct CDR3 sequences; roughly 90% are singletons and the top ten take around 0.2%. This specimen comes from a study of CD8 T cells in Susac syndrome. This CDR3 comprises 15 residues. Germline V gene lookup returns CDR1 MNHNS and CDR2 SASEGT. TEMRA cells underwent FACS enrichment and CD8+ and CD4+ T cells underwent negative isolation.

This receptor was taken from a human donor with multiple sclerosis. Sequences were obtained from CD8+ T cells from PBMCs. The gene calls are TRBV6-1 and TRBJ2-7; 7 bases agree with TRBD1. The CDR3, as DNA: TGTGCCATCAGTCCAGGACAGGATAACTCCTACGAGCAGTACTTC. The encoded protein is CAISPGQDNSYEQYF.